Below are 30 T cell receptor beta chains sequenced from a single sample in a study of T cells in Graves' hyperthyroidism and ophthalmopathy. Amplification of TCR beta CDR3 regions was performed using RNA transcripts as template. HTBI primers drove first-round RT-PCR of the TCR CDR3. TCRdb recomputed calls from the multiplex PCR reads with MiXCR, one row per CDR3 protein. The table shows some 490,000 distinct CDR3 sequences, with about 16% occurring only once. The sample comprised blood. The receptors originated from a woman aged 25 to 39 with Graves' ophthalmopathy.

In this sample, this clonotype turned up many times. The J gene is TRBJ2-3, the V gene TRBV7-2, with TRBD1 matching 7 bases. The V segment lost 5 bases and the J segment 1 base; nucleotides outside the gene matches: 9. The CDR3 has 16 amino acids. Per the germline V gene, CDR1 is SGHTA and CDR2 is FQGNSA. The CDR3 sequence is CASSPRLQGGTDTQYF. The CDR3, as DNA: TGTGCCAGCAGCCCCCGCTTGCAGGGGGGCACAGATACGCAGTATTTT.

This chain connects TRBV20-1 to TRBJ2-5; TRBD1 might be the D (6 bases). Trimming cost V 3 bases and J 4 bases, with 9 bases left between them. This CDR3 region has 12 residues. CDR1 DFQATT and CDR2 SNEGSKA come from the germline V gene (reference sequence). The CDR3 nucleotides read TGCAGTGCTAGTGGACAGCGAGAGACCCAGTACTTC. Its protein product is CSASGQRETQYF.

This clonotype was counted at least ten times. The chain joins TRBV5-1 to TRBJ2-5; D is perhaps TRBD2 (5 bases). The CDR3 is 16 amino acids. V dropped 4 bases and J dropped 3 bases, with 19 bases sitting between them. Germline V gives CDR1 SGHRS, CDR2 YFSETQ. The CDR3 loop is CASSQEILDGKETQYF. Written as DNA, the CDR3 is TGCGCCAGCAGCCAAGAGATACTAGACGGTAAAGAGACCCAGTACTTC.

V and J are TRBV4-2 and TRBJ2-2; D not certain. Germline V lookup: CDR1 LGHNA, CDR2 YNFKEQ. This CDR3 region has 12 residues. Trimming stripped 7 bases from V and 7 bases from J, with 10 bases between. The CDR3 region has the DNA TGTGCCAGCAATACCGGGTTCGGGGAGCTGTTTTTT. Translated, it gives CASNTGFGELFF.

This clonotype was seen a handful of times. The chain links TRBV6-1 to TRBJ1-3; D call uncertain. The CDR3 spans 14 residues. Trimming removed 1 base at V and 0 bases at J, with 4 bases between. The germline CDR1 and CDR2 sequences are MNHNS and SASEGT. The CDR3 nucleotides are TGTGCCAGCAGTGAAGTTGCCTCTGGAAACACCATATATTTT. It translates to CASSEVASGNTIYF.

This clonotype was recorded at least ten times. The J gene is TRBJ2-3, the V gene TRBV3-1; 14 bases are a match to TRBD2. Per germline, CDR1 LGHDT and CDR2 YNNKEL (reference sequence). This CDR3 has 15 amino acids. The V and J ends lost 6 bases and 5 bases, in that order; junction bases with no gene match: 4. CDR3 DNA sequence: TGTGCCAGCAGTCTGACTAGCGGGAGGGTAGATACGCAGTATTTT. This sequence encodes CASSLTSGRVDTQYF.

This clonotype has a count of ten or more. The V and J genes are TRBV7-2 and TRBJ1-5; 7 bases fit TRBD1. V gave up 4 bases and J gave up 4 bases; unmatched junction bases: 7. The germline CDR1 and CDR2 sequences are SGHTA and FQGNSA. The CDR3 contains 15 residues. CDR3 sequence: CASSSRMGQNQPQHF. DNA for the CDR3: TGTGCCAGCAGCTCTAGAATGGGACAGAATCAGCCCCAGCATTTT.

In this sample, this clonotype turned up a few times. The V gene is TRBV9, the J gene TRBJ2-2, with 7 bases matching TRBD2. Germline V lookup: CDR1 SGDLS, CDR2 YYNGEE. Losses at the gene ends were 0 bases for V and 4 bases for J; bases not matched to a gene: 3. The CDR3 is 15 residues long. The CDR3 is CASSVAGGLTGELFF. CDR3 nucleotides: TGTGCCAGCAGCGTAGCGGGAGGCCTCACCGGGGAGCTGTTTTTT. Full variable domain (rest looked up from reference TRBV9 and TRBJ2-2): DSGVTQTPKHLITATGQRVTLRCSPRSGDLSVYWYQQSLDQGLQFLIQYYNGEERAKGNILERFSAQQFPDLHSELNLSSLELGDSALYFCASSVAGGLTGELFFGEGSRLTVL.

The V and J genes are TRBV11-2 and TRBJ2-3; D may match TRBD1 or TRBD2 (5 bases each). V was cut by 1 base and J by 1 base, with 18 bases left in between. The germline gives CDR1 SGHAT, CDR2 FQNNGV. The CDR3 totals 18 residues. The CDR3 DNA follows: TGTGCCAGCAGCTTAGTTCTGAGGGACGCCAGAGGCACAGATACGCAGTATTTT. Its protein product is CASSLVLRDARGTDTQYF.

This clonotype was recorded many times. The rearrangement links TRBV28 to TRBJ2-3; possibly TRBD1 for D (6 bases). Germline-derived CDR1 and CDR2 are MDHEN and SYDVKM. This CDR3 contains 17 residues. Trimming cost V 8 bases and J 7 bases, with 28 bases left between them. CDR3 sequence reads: CASPFPPPTQGGNTQYF. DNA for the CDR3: TGTGCCAGCCCCTTTCCCCCCCCCACACAGGGTGGGAATACGCAGTATTTT.

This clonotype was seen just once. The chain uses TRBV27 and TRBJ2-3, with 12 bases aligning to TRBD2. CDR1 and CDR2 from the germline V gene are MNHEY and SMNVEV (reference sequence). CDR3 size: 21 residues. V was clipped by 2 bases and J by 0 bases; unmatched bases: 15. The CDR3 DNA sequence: TGTGCCAGCAGTTTAGGACTTTCGCGGGGACTAGCGGGTTCTAGCACAGATACGCAGTATTTT. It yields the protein CASSLGLSRGLAGSSTDTQYF.

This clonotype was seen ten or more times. In nucleotides, the CDR3 is TGCGCCAGCAGCCTGACTACAGGGGCGGGTCAGCCCCAGCATTTT. Protein: CASSLTTGAGQPQHF. The chain uses TRBV5-1 and TRBJ1-5; 7 nucleotides agree with TRBD1. The trim removed 4 bases at V and 6 bases at J, leaving 10 bases unmatched. The CDR3 spans 15 residues. Germline V CDR1 and CDR2: SGHRS, YFSETQ.

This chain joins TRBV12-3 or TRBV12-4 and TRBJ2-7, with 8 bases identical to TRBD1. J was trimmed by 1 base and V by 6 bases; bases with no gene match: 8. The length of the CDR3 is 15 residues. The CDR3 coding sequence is TGTGCCAGCAGCCCCTCGGGGACAGGATCCTACGAGCAGTACTTC. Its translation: CASSPSGTGSYEQYF.

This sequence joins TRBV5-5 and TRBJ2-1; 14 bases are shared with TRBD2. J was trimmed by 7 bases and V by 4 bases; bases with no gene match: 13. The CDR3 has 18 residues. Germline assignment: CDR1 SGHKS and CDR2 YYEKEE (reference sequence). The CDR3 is CASSPEGTSGRVRNEQFF. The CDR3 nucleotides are TGTGCCAGCAGCCCAGAGGGGACTAGCGGGAGAGTAAGGAATGAGCAGTTCTTC.

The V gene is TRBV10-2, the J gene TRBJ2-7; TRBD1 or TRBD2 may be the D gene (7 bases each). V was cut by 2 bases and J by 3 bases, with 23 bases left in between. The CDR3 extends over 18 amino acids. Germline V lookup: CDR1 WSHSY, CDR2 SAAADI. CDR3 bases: TGCGCCAGCAGTGAGCCCAGGGGGAGGGGGACTATCGACTACGAGCAGTACTTC. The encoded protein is CASSEPRGRGTIDYEQYF.

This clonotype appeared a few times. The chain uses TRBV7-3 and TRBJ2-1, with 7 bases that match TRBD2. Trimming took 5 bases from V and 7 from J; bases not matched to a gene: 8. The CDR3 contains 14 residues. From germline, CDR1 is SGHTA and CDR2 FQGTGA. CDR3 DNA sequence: TGTGCCAGCAGCCCACGAAGCGGGGCTAATGAGCAGTTCTTC. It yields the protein CASSPRSGANEQFF.

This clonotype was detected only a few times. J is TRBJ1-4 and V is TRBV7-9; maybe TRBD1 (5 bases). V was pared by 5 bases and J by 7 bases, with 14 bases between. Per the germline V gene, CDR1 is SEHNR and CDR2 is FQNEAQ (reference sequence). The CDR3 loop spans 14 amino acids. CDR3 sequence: CASSPHGAREKLFF. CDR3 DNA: TGTGCCAGCAGCCCGCACGGGGCGCGTGAAAAACTGTTTTTT.

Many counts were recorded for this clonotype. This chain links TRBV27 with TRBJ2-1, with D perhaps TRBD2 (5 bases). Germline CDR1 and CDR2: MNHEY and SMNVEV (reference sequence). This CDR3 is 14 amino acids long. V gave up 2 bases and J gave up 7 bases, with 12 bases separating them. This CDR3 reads CASSLQWESNEQFF. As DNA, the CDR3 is TGTGCCAGCAGTTTACAGTGGGAGAGTAATGAGCAGTTCTTC.

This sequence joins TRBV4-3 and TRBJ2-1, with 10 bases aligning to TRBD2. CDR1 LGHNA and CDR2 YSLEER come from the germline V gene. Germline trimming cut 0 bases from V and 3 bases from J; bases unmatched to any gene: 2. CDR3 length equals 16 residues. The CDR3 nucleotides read TGCGCCAGCAGCCAAGAGACTAGCGGGTTCTACAATGAGCAGTTCTTC. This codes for CASSQETSGFYNEQFF.

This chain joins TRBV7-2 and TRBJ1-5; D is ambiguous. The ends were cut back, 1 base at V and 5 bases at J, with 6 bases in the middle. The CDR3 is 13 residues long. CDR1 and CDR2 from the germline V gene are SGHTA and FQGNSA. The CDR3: CASSLGADQPQHF. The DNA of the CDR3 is TGTGCCAGCAGCTTAGGTGCCGATCAGCCCCAGCATTTT.

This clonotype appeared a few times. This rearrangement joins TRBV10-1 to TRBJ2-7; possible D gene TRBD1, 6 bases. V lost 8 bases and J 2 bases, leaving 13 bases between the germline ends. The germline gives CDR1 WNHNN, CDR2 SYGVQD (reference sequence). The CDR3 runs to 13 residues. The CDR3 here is CASGRDKTYEQYF. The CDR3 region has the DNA TGCGCCAGCGGCCGGGACAAAACCTACGAGCAGTACTTC.

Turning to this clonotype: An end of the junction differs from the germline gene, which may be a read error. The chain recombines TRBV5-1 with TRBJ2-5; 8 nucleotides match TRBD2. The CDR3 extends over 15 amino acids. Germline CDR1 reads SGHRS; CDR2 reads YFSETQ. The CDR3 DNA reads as TGTGCCAGCAGCGTAGGAGCGGGAGCACGTGAGACCCAGTACTTC. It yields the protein CASSVGAGARETQYF.

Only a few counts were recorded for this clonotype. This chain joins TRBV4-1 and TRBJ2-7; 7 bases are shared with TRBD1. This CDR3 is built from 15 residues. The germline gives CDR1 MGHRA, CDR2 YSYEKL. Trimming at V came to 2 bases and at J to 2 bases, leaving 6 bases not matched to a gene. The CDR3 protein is CASSQNRGRTYEQYF. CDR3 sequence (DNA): TGCGCCAGCAGCCAAAACAGGGGTCGGACCTACGAGCAGTACTTC.

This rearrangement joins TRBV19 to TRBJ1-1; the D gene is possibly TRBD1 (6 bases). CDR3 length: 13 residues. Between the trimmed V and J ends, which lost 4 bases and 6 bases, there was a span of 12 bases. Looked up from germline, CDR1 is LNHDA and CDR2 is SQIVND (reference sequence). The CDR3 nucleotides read TGTGCCAGTAGTAAAGGGGGGGTTTCTGAAGCTTTCTTT. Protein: CASSKGGVSEAFF.

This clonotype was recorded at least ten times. CDR3 nucleotide sequence: TGTGCCAGCAGCATACTAGCGGGACTAGAGAATGAGCAGTTCTTC. Translation gives CASSILAGLENEQFF. The V and J genes are TRBV12-3 or TRBV12-4 and TRBJ2-1, with 10 bases matching TRBD2. V was pared by 6 bases and J by 7 bases, with 9 bases of the junction left unmatched. The CDR3 runs 15 residues.

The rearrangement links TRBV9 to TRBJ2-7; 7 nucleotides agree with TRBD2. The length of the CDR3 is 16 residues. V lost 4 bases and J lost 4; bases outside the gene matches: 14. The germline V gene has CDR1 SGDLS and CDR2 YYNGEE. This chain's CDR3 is CASSSLGEGLLYEQYF. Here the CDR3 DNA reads TGTGCCAGCAGCTCCCTCGGGGAGGGACTTCTATACGAGCAGTACTTC.

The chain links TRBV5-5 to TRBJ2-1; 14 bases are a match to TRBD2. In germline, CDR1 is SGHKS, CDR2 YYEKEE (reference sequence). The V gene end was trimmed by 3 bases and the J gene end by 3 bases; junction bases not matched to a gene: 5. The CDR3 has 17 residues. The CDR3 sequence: CASSSPGLAGVYNEQFF. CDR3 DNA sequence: TGTGCCAGCAGCTCGCCGGGACTAGCGGGAGTCTACAATGAGCAGTTCTTC.

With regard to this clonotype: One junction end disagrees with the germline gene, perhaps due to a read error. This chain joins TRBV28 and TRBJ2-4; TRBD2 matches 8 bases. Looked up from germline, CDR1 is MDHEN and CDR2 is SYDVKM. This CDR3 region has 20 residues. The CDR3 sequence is CASEDGRAFYLRRANNIQYF. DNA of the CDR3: TGTGCCAGCGAGGACGGGAGGGCCTTTTACCTCCGCCGAGCCAATAACATTCAGTACTTC.

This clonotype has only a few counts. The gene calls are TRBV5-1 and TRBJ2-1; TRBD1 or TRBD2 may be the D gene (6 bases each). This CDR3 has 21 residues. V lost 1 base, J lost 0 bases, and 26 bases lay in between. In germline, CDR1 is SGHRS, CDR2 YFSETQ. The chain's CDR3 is CASSLPGLHAGGLSSYNEQFF. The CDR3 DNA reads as TGCGCCAGCAGCTTGCCCGGCCTCCATGCCGGGGGCCTTAGCTCCTACAATGAGCAGTTCTTC.

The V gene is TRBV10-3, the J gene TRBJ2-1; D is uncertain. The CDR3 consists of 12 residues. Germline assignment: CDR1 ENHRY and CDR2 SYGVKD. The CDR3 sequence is CATSKVLNEQFF. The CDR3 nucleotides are TGTGCAACATCAAAAGTTTTAAATGAGCAGTTCTTC.